This T cell receptor beta chain was recovered during a study of shared clonotypes between healthy human individuals. The method was immunoSEQ multiplex PCR; TCRdb's version includes in-frame clones alone and lacks a portion of them. The sample lists about 1.5 million clones; 96% were seen once. The CDR3 is 13 amino acids. Losses at the gene ends were 4 bases for V and 7 bases for J; bases not matched to a gene: 2. The germline V gene has CDR1 SGHTA and CDR2 FQGNSA. This clone was observed once. The gene calls are TRBV7-2 and TRBJ1-5, with 9 bases matching TRBD1. This TCR was sampled from a man younger than 40 in good health. The material sequenced was naive CD4+ T cells sorted from blood. Subset: CD45RA+ positively selected. CDR3 coding DNA: TGTGCCAGCAGCTGGACAGGGGAACAGCCCCAGCATTTT. Its translation is CASSWTGEQPQHF.